Listed below are T cell receptor beta chains from one sample, sequenced in a study of T-cell reconstitution after alpha-beta-depleted transplantation in children. MiXCR, applied by TCRdb to the PCR reads, yields one record per CDR3 protein. The sample contains about 300,000 distinct CDR3 sequences, less than 9.5% of which appear only once. The sample in question was peripheral blood, obtained 360 days after TCRalphabeta/CD19-depleted stem cell transplant. Every receptor here comes from a female patient between 2 and 10 years old who had a stem cell transplant for Fanconi anemia, so the T cells may come from the graft donor. Both conserved end residues are part of each CDR3. D genes are given only for firm matches. Not every row has a clone size; where given, it reads once, few, many or a size class.

TRBV12-3/TRBV12-4	NA	many	TRBJ1-5	TGTGCCAGTATCAAGACAGGATTGGGTAATCAGCCCCAGCATTTT	CASIKTGLGNQPQHF
TRBV12-3/TRBV12-4	NA	many	TRBJ1-1	TGTGCCAGCAGACCGGGACGGATGAACACTGAAGCTTTCTTT	CASRPGRMNTEAFF
TRBV12-3/TRBV12-4	TRBD2	many	TRBJ2-1	TGTGCCAGCAGTTTAGCTAGCGGGAGGGCCGATGAGCAGTTCTTC	CASSLASGRADEQFF
TRBV9	TRBD2	many	TRBJ2-2	TGTGCCAGCAGCGCAACCTACGGGGGGGCGTCGACCGGGGAGCTGTTTTTT	CASSATYGGASTGELFF
TRBV28	NA	many	TRBJ1-2	TGTGCCAGCAGTGTTACAGAGTATAAAGACTACACCTTC	CASSVTEYKDYTF
TRBV20-1	TRBD2	many	TRBJ2-1	TGCAGTGCTAGGTTACTCGGATGGACTAGCGGGGGGGTGTGGTTCTTC	CSARLLGWTSGGVWFF
TRBV7-7	TRBD1	many	TRBJ2-3	TGTGCTAGCAGCCCCGGGACAGCTGATACGCAGTATTTT	CASSPGTADTQYF
TRBV5-1	TRBD2	NA	TRBJ2-3	TGCGCCACCCAACAAGGGACTAGCGCAGATACGCAGTATTTT	CATQQGTSADTQYF
TRBV7-3	NA	many	TRBJ2-3	TGTGCCAGCAGGCTCGGTCCAGGGTGGGCAGATACGCAGTATTTT	CASRLGPGWADTQYF
TRBV4-1	TRBD2	many	TRBJ2-4	TGCGCCAGCAGCCAAGTGGCGGGAGGGACAAAAAACATTCAGTACTTC	CASSQVAGGTKNIQYF
TRBV11-2	TRBD2	few	TRBJ2-3	TGTGCCAGCAGCTCGGGACTAGCGCCGCTGGAGGGCACAGATACGCAGTATTTT	CASSSGLAPLEGTDTQYF
TRBV2	NA	few	TRBJ1-1	TGTGCCAGCAGTACAATGGGACCGGGCACTGAAGCTTTCTTT	CASSTMGPGTEAFF
TRBV12-3/TRBV12-4	NA	few	TRBJ1-5	TGTGCCAGCAGTCCTTATAGCAATCAGCCCCAGCATTTT	CASSPYSNQPQHF
TRBV10-3	NA	many	TRBJ1-3	TGTGCCATCAGGGACAGCTTCTCTGGAAACACCATATATTTT	CAIRDSFSGNTIYF
TRBV27	NA	many	TRBJ2-7	TGTGCCAGCAGTTTATACGACGGGGCCTCCTACGAGCAGTACTTC	CASSLYDGASYEQYF
TRBV12-3/TRBV12-4	NA	many	TRBJ2-3	TGTGCCAGCAGTAAGAAACAGGGCTATCGAACAGATACGCAGTATTTT	CASSKKQGYRTDTQYF
TRBV5-1	TRBD1	many	TRBJ2-1	TGCGCCAGCAGCGGAGACAGGGGGGTGATAAATGAGCAGTTCTTC	CASSGDRGVINEQFF
TRBV6-5	NA	many	TRBJ2-7	TGTGCCAGCAGGATTTGGGGCGAGCAGTACTTC	CASRIWGEQYF
TRBV10-3	NA	many	TRBJ1-1	TGTGCCATCAGTGAGACAGGCTTACTCGGCGAAGCTTTCTTT	CAISETGLLGEAFF
TRBV10-3	NA	NA	TRBJ1-1	TGTGCCATCAGTGAGTCCTCGGGGGGAGAGGCTTTCTTT	CAISESSGGEAFF
TRBV3-1	NA	NA	TRBJ2-2	TGTGCCAGCAGCCCCCGGGATTTCGGCGGGGAGCTGTTTTTT	CASSPRDFGGELFF
TRBV3-1	NA	NA	TRBJ2-7	TGTGCCAGCAGCCAAGAGATCAGGGTGGGCGAGCAGTACTTC	CASSQEIRVGEQYF
TRBV7-4	TRBD1	few	TRBJ1-4	TGTGCCAGCAGACGAGGCCCGACAGGGCCCTTGGGAGAACTGTTTTTT	CASRRGPTGPLGELFF
TRBV20-1	NA	many	TRBJ2-1	TGCAGTGGTCACAGGTTCGATGAGCAGTTCTTC	CSGHRFDEQFF
TRBV30	NA	NA	TRBJ1-2	TGTGCCTGGAGTGTACGGTGGCAGATCTACTATGGCTACACCTTC	CAWSVRWQIYYGYTF
TRBV7-9	NA	many	TRBJ2-2	TGTGCCAGCAGCTTCGGGGAGCTGTTTTTT	CASSFGELFF
TRBV7-9	NA	many	TRBJ2-7	TGTGCCAGCAGCCTTTTCTCGACCCTGGGGGAGCAGTACTTC	CASSLFSTLGEQYF
TRBV11-2	NA	few	TRBJ2-2	TGTGCCAGTGGGGCCTTAGCCGGGGAGCTGTTTTTT	CASGALAGELFF
TRBV7-9	TRBD1	many	TRBJ1-2	TGTGCCAGCAGATCCGAGGGGGCTGGTGGCTACACCTTC	CASRSEGAGGYTF
TRBV18	NA	few	TRBJ1-1	TGTGCCAGCTCACCGTCGACCATGGGGAACACTGAAGCTTTCTTT	CASSPSTMGNTEAFF
TRBV20-1	NA	NA	TRBJ2-2	TGCAGTGCTAGGGGTCCCGGGGAGCTGTTTTTT	CSARGPGELFF
TRBV15	NA	many	TRBJ2-1	TGTGCCACCAGCAGAGGCACAGGGAGTTCTTACAATGAGCAGTTCTTC	CATSRGTGSSYNEQFF
TRBV7-3	NA	many	TRBJ1-3	TGTGCCAGCAGCTTGGGGGGTAATGGAAACACCATATATTTT	CASSLGGNGNTIYF
TRBV5-1	TRBD1	NA	TRBJ2-5	TGCGCCAGCAGCTCGACACCCGGGACAGGGGAAGAGACCCAGTACTTC	CASSSTPGTGEETQYF
TRBV20-1	NA	many	TRBJ2-1	TGCAGTGCTGAGGGGAGCTCCTACAATGAGCAGTTCTTC	CSAEGSSYNEQFF
TRBV20-1	TRBD1	many	TRBJ2-3	TGCAGTGCCGAGGGACAGGGGGGAGATACGCAGTATTTT	CSAEGQGGDTQYF
TRBV20-1	TRBD1	NA	TRBJ1-4	TGCAGTGGGACCATGGGGGACAGGGGGCGCGGGGAACTGTTTTTT	CSGTMGDRGRGELFF
TRBV7-2	NA	few	TRBJ2-1	TGTGCCAGCAGCTTAGTTGGGGTTGGCTCCTACAATGAGCAGTTCTTC	CASSLVGVGSYNEQFF
TRBV10-3	TRBD1	many	TRBJ2-7	TGTGCCATCAGTGGGTTGACAGGGCACGAGCAGTACTTC	CAISGLTGHEQYF
TRBV4-1	NA	many	TRBJ2-1	TGCGCCAGCAGCCAAGTAGGAGGCTCCTACAATGAGCAGTTCTTC	CASSQVGGSYNEQFF
TRBV6-1	NA	NA	TRBJ1-1	TGTGCCAGCAGTGATGCGGGGACTGAAGCTTTCTTT	CASSDAGTEAFF
TRBV18	NA	many	TRBJ2-6	TGTGCCAGCTCACCGTACGGCGGCTCTGGGGCCAACGTCCTGACTTTC	CASSPYGGSGANVLTF
TRBV3-1	NA	few	TRBJ2-1	TGTGCCAGCAGCTCAAACAGGGAAGGTTACAATGAGCAGTTCTTC	CASSSNREGYNEQFF
TRBV6-7	NA	NA	TRBJ1-1	TGTGCCAGCAGTTACCGAGACAAGGTGAACACTGAAGCTTTCTTT	CASSYRDKVNTEAFF
TRBV6-5	NA	many	TRBJ2-7	TGTGCCAGCAGTTATCTGGGCCCCAGGGAGTACGAGCAGTACTTC	CASSYLGPREYEQYF
TRBV29-1	TRBD2	many	TRBJ2-7	TGCAGCGTTTGGGAGGGGCTGAACTACGAGCAGTACTTC	CSVWEGLNYEQYF
TRBV6-4	NA	few	TRBJ2-3	TGTGCCAGCAGTCACAGCCTGGGCTACAACACAGATACGCAGTATTTT	CASSHSLGYNTDTQYF
TRBV6-5	NA	many	TRBJ2-2	TGTGCCAGCAGTTACTCGCCTCCGAAGACCGGGGAGCTGTTTTTT	CASSYSPPKTGELFF
TRBV7-2	NA	many	TRBJ1-5	TGTGCCAGCAGCTTAAGGGCTAGCGGCAATCAGCCCCAGCATTTT	CASSLRASGNQPQHF
TRBV6-1	TRBD2	few	TRBJ2-5	TGTGCCAGCTATCCTCGGGGAAGGGAGGGAGAGACCCAGTACTTC	CASYPRGREGETQYF